A selection of T cell receptor beta chains follows, all from one sample in a study of blood T cell repertoires in COVID-19. Sequencing was performed with immunoSEQ multiplex PCR; in TCRdb, only in-frame clones are kept and a portion is missing. This sample carries about 190,000 clones, under 85% of them seen once, and the ten largest clones take roughly 6.1%. Sequenced: peripheral blood. The source of these receptors is a woman in her 40s with acute or convalescent COVID-19. Each CDR3 is given with its conserved first and last residue. The D gene is left open where the match is weak. Size is stated for part of the rows, as once, few or many counts, or as a class when the clone is expanded.

D: TRBD1; V: TRBV28; J: TRBJ2-1; size: few; DNA: TGTGCCAGCAGAATACAGGGGGCCGCCCTTAATGAGCAGTTCTTC; CDR3: CASRIQGAALNEQFF
D: TRBD1; V: TRBV5-4; J: TRBJ2-7; size: .; DNA: TGTGCCAGCAGCTCCCTCGGTAGTGAGACAGGGCACCACGAGCAGTACTTC; CDR3: CASSSLGSETGHHEQYF
D: .; V: TRBV6-1; J: TRBJ2-3; size: .; DNA: TGTGCCAGCAGTGAAGGGTACCGGGGCACAGATACGCAGTATTTT; CDR3: CASSEGYRGTDTQYF
D: .; V: TRBV6-6; J: TRBJ2-5; size: .; DNA: TGTGCCAGCAGTTACACAGGGAGTCAAGAGACCCAGTACTTC; CDR3: CASSYTGSQETQYF
D: .; V: TRBV2; J: TRBJ1-4; size: .; DNA: TGTGCCAGCAGTTCTAGTCAGGGATTTGGTGAAAAACTGTTTTTT; CDR3: CASSSSQGFGEKLFF
D: TRBD1; V: TRBV7-9; J: TRBJ2-2; size: .; DNA: TGTGCCAGCAGGGTAGGGGACAGGGACGCCGGGGAGCTGTTTTTT; CDR3: CASRVGDRDAGELFF
D: .; V: TRBV27; J: TRBJ2-5; size: once; DNA: TGTGCCAGCTCTTCTAGCGCCCGAGGGACCCAGTACTTC; CDR3: CASSSSARGTQYF
D: TRBD1; V: TRBV6-5; J: TRBJ1-2; size: .; DNA: TGTGCCAGCAGCCACGAACAGGGGGCGCATGGCTACACCTTC; CDR3: CASSHEQGAHGYTF
D: TRBD2; V: TRBV5-4; J: TRBJ2-5; size: .; DNA: TGTGCCAGCAGCTTTAGACTAGCGGGGGGCCTAGATTGGGAGACCCAGTACTTC; CDR3: CASSFRLAGGLDWETQYF
D: .; V: TRBV27; J: TRBJ2-2; size: .; DNA: TGTGCCAGCAGTTCCTCCGGGGAGCTGTTTTTT; CDR3: CASSSSGELFF
D: TRBD2; V: TRBV3-1/TRBV3-2; J: TRBJ2-1; size: .; DNA: TGTGCCAGCAGCCATATACTAGCGGGGGGGTACAATGAGCAGTTCTTC; CDR3: CASSHILAGGYNEQFF
D: TRBD2; V: TRBV6-5; J: TRBJ2-5; size: .; DNA: TGTGCCAGCAGACGCGGACTAGCCTTACAAGAGACCCAGTACTTC; CDR3: CASRRGLALQETQYF
D: TRBD1; V: TRBV5-1; J: TRBJ1-6; size: few; DNA: TGCGCCAGCAGCGGACAGGGGAATTCACCCCTCCACTTT; CDR3: CASSGQGNSPLHF
D: TRBD2; V: TRBV30; J: TRBJ2-5; size: .; DNA: TGTGCCTGGAGTGTGGATTCGGCGGGAGGGTTGGAGACCCAGTACTTC; CDR3: CAWSVDSAGGLETQYF
D: .; V: TRBV6-5; J: TRBJ1-2; size: .; DNA: TGTGCCAGCAGGCCTACAGTGAACTATGGCTACACCTTC; CDR3: CASRPTVNYGYTF
D: .; V: TRBV3-1/TRBV3-2; J: TRBJ1-5; size: .; DNA: TGTGCCAGCAGCCCGGGATCGGATCAGCCCCAGCATTTT; CDR3: CASSPGSDQPQHF
D: TRBD1; V: TRBV11-2; J: TRBJ2-1; size: .; DNA: TGTGCCAGCAGAAGGACCGGGACAGGGGGTTCCAATGAGCAGTTCTTC; CDR3: CASRRTGTGGSNEQFF
D: .; V: TRBV7-7; J: TRBJ2-1; size: .; DNA: TGTGCCCATATGGTGGGCAGCAACAATGAGCAGTTCTTC; CDR3: CAHMVGSNNEQFF
D: TRBD1; V: TRBV5-5; J: TRBJ2-7; size: few; DNA: TGTGCCAGCAGCAAACAGGGGGCTGGCTCTTACGAGCAGTACTTC; CDR3: CASSKQGAGSYEQYF
D: .; V: TRBV11-2; J: TRBJ1-3; size: .; DNA: TGTGCCAGCAGCCTACAGGGTATCAACACCATATATTTT; CDR3: CASSLQGINTIYF
D: TRBD2; V: TRBV4-1; J: TRBJ2-5; size: .; DNA: TGCGCCAGCAGCCATCGATTAGCGGGGGCCCGACAAGAGACCCAGTACTTC; CDR3: CASSHRLAGARQETQYF
D: .; V: TRBV5-1; J: TRBJ1-1; size: few; DNA: TGCGCCAGCAGCCCCAGAGGGTCGGACACTGAAGCTTTCTTT; CDR3: CASSPRGSDTEAFF
D: TRBD1; V: TRBV7-2; J: TRBJ2-7; size: .; DNA: TGTGCCAGCAGCCCGACGACAGGGCACTACGAGCAGTACTTC; CDR3: CASSPTTGHYEQYF
D: TRBD2; V: TRBV9; J: TRBJ2-3; size: .; DNA: TGTGCCAGCAGCGGGGTTGGGACTAGTCCCCATTTT; CDR3: CASSGVGTSPHF
D: TRBD1; V: TRBV10-1; J: TRBJ2-1; size: .; DNA: TGCGCCAGCAGTGAGTCTTGGGGACAGAGACGCGATGAGCAGTTCTTC; CDR3: CASSESWGQRRDEQFF
D: TRBD2; V: TRBV6-5; J: TRBJ2-2; size: few; DNA: TGTGCCAGCACCCGCGGGGGAACCACCGGGGAGCTGTTTTTT; CDR3: CASTRGGTTGELFF
D: .; V: TRBV28; J: TRBJ2-1; size: .; DNA: TGTGCCAGCAAGGAGGGGACAGTTTACAATGAGCAGTTCTTC; CDR3: CASKEGTVYNEQFF
D: .; V: TRBV24-1; J: TRBJ2-1; size: .; DNA: TGTGCCACCAGTGATTTGGATAGGGGAGGACGTACAGATGAGCAGTTCTTC; CDR3: CATSDLDRGGRTDEQFF
D: .; V: TRBV7-2; J: TRBJ2-1; size: .; DNA: TGTGCCAGCAGTTCGCGGGTTTACAATGAGCAGTTCTTC; CDR3: CASSSRVYNEQFF
D: .; V: TRBV19; J: TRBJ2-3; size: .; DNA: TGTGCCAGTAGTATAGGTACAGGGCTCCCAGATACGCAGTATTTT; CDR3: CASSIGTGLPDTQYF
D: TRBD1; V: TRBV7-2; J: TRBJ1-6; size: .; DNA: TGTGCCAGCAGCTTACCCCGGGACAGGGCGTCACCCCTCCACTTT; CDR3: CASSLPRDRASPLHF
D: .; V: TRBV2; J: TRBJ2-5; size: .; DNA: TGTGCCAGCATTTACGGGACACAAGAGACCCAGTACTTC; CDR3: CASIYGTQETQYF
D: .; V: TRBV5-6; J: TRBJ2-3; size: .; DNA: TGTGCCAGCAGCCCCGGGGGTGGACCAGATACGCAGTATTTT; CDR3: CASSPGGGPDTQYF
D: TRBD1; V: TRBV24-1; J: TRBJ1-4; size: .; DNA: TGTGCCACGAACAGGGGTACTAATGAAAAACTGTTTTTT; CDR3: CATNRGTNEKLFF
D: .; V: TRBV7-2; J: TRBJ2-5; size: once; DNA: TGTGCCAGCAGCTTAGGCCTAGACGAGACCCAGTACTTC; CDR3: CASSLGLDETQYF
D: .; V: TRBV20-1; J: TRBJ1-2; size: .; DNA: TGCAGTGCTCCTTCGACAGATGGCTACACCTTC; CDR3: CSAPSTDGYTF
D: TRBD2; V: TRBV25-1; J: TRBJ2-7; size: .; DNA: TGTGCCAGCAGTGAACTCTCCGGGGGGGAGCAGTACTTC; CDR3: CASSELSGGEQYF
D: TRBD1; V: TRBV18; J: TRBJ1-1; size: .; DNA: TGTGCCAGCTCATCCGGGACAGGGGGATTTGAAGCTTTCTTT; CDR3: CASSSGTGGFEAFF
D: .; V: TRBV7-9; J: TRBJ1-1; size: .; DNA: TGTGCCAGCAGACGAAGCGGGCAGACCCGCACTGAAGCTTTCTTT; CDR3: CASRRSGQTRTEAFF
D: .; V: TRBV15; J: TRBJ1-2; size: .; DNA: TGTGCCACCAGCAGTGAGACAGCTAACTATGGCTACACCTTC; CDR3: CATSSETANYGYTF
D: .; V: TRBV30; J: TRBJ2-7; size: .; DNA: TGTGCCTGGAGCAGGTTTTTCTACGAGCAGTACTTC; CDR3: CAWSRFFYEQYF
D: TRBD2; V: TRBV10-3; J: TRBJ2-7; size: .; DNA: TGTGCCATCAGTGAGTCGTCGGCTAGCGGGGCCTCCTACGAGCAGTACTTC; CDR3: CAISESSASGASYEQYF
D: .; V: TRBV5-6; J: TRBJ1-2; size: .; DNA: TGTGCCAGCAGCTTTCAGAGACAGGACTATGGCTACACCTTC; CDR3: CASSFQRQDYGYTF
D: TRBD1; V: TRBV5-1; J: TRBJ1-1; size: once; DNA: TGCGCCAGCAGCTTGGGACAGGGGATGAACACTGAAGCTTTCTTT; CDR3: CASSLGQGMNTEAFF
D: .; V: TRBV6-5; J: TRBJ2-7; size: .; DNA: TGTGCCAGCAGTTACTCAGGGGACGAGCAGTACTTC; CDR3: CASSYSGDEQYF
D: .; V: TRBV27; J: TRBJ2-7; size: .; DNA: TGTGCCAGCAGTTTAGCAGGGGTGATCCACGAGCAGTACTTC; CDR3: CASSLAGVIHEQYF
D: TRBD2; V: TRBV19; J: TRBJ2-7; size: .; DNA: TGTGCCAGTAGCCCAGCGGGGGCGTTCCACGAGCAGTACTTC; CDR3: CASSPAGAFHEQYF
D: TRBD1; V: TRBV5-5; J: TRBJ2-7; size: .; DNA: TGTGCCAGCAGTTTTACGACAGGGAGTGTCGAGCAGTACTTC; CDR3: CASSFTTGSVEQYF
D: TRBD1; V: TRBV28; J: TRBJ1-4; size: .; DNA: TGTGCCAGCACCCTCCCAGGGGGCGCGAGGGAAAAACTGTTTTTT; CDR3: CASTLPGGAREKLFF
D: .; V: TRBV4-2; J: TRBJ2-5; size: .; DNA: TGTGCCAGCAGCCAAGATTACGGGGTGGAGACCCAGTACTTC; CDR3: CASSQDYGVETQYF
D: TRBD2; V: TRBV19; J: TRBJ2-5; size: .; DNA: TGTGCCAGTAAATCAGGGTTGCTAGCGGGCCGAGAGACCCAGTACTTC; CDR3: CASKSGLLAGRETQYF
D: .; V: TRBV7-9; J: TRBJ1-2; size: .; DNA: TGTGCCAGCAGCTTAGACAGTTTTAACTATGGCTACACCTTC; CDR3: CASSLDSFNYGYTF
D: TRBD1; V: TRBV28; J: TRBJ1-2; size: few; DNA: TGTGCCAGCACCCTAGGGACAGGGCTGCCAAGTGGCTACACCTTC; CDR3: CASTLGTGLPSGYTF
D: TRBD1; V: TRBV13; J: TRBJ2-7; size: .; DNA: TGTGCCAGCATGCTGCGACAGGGTCGCTACGAGCAGTACTTC; CDR3: CASMLRQGRYEQYF
D: TRBD2; V: TRBV30; J: TRBJ2-3; size: .; DNA: TGTGCCTGGAGTGTCGGGGGGGATAGGCAGTATTTT; CDR3: CAWSVGGDRQYF
D: .; V: TRBV18; J: TRBJ1-1; size: .; DNA: TGTGCCAGCTCATCCCAAGGACAGCTGAACACTGAAGCTTTCTTT; CDR3: CASSSQGQLNTEAFF
D: .; V: TRBV2; J: TRBJ2-5; size: .; DNA: TGTGCCAGCAGTGTCCAGGGGGGCGCGGGAGAGACCCAGTACTTC; CDR3: CASSVQGGAGETQYF
D: TRBD1; V: TRBV7-8; J: TRBJ2-7; size: .; DNA: TGTGCCAGCAGCCCGGGACAGGGTGGGTACGAGCAGTACTTC; CDR3: CASSPGQGGYEQYF
D: TRBD1; V: TRBV2; J: TRBJ2-5; size: few; DNA: TGTGCCAGCAACCAGGACAGGCTAGGGGAGACCCAGTACTTC; CDR3: CASNQDRLGETQYF
D: .; V: TRBV11-2; J: TRBJ2-1; size: .; DNA: TGTGCCAGCAGCGTGGACCCCGACAGCAAGAATGAGCAGTTCTTC; CDR3: CASSVDPDSKNEQFF